This paragraph reports one T cell receptor (beta chain). This specimen comes from a study of blood T cell repertoires in COVID-19. Using immunoSEQ multiplex PCR, the repertoire was profiled, and TCRdb retains in-frame clones only, with some absent. The table lists roughly 270,000 clones, approximately 91% of them singletons, with 9.4% in the top ten. V shed 3 bases, J shed 5 bases, and the junction held 11 bases outside the gene matches. The CDR3 loop spans 17 amino acids. Germline V gives CDR1 SGHRS, CDR2 YFSETQ. Specimen: peripheral blood. The TCR comes from a man younger than 30 with active or convalescent COVID-19. The chain is built from TRBV5-1 and TRBJ2-4; TRBD2 matches at 10 bases. This chain's CDR3 is CASSSASGGPTQNIQYF. The CDR3 DNA sequence: TGCGCCAGCAGCTCGGCTAGCGGGGGCCCCACTCAAAACATTCAGTACTTC.